This TCR beta chain was sequenced in a study of T-cell reconstitution after alpha-beta-depleted transplantation in children. This clonotype was picked up a small number of times. Preparation of the TCRbeta library involved a method that used unique molecular identifiers. TCRdb itself ran the PCR reads through MiXCR, one entry per CDR3 protein. The table lists fewer than 700,000 distinct CDR3 sequences, around 13% of them singletons. The receptor comes from a male patient aged 10-17 years who had a stem cell transplant for acute myeloid leukemia, so the T cells may come from the graft donor. The sequences come from PBMCs, mostly from graft donor cells, collected 360 days after TCRalphabeta/CD19-depleted stem cell transplant.

Written as DNA, the CDR3 is TGTGCCAGCAGTCTCAAACAGGGTCTTCCGGCCAATGAGCAGTTCTTC. As protein: CASSLKQGLPANEQFF. J is TRBJ2-1 and V is TRBV12-3 or TRBV12-4, with D maybe TRBD1 (6 bases). CDR3 size: 16 residues. Trimming cost V 5 bases and J 6 bases, with 20 bases left between them.